What follows are 32 T cell receptor beta chains derived from one specimen sequenced in a study of T cells expressing NK-cell markers. One entry per CDR3 protein, without DNA, is what TCRdb gives after re-calling the 5' RACE reads. The ten top clones account for under 6.5%, within a sample of hundreds of thousands of distinct CDR3 sequences. Sequencing was performed on blood T cells: a sorted CD56 or NKG2C T cell subset, CD4+ or CD8+ T cells, or bulk PBMC T cells (not recorded which). These receptors came from a man aged 18-75 years in good health.

The chain is built from TRBV29-1 and TRBJ2-1; TCRdb calls TRBD1, which cannot be checked without DNA. Germline assignment: CDR1 SQVTM and CDR2 ANQGSEA. The CDR3 loop spans 13 amino acids. CDR3 in amino acids: CSGGRQTYNEQFF.

The V and J genes are TRBV6-1 and TRBJ2-3; TCRdb indicates TRBD2, and absent DNA this call remains unverified. The length of the CDR3 is 14 residues. Germline lookup yields CDR1 MNHNS and CDR2 SASEGT. The CDR3 loop is CASSDRLGVDTQYF.

V gene TRBV15 combines with J gene TRBJ2-2; TCRdb calls TRBD1, which cannot be checked without DNA. Looked up from germline, CDR1 is LNHNV and CDR2 is YYDKDF (reference sequence). The CDR3 spans 16 residues. The CDR3 here is CATSRVAGVGTGELFF.

The chain couples TRBV5-6 to TRBJ2-1; lacking DNA, the TRBD2 call made by TCRdb goes unchecked. This CDR3 comprises 16 residues. The V gene's germline CDR1 is SGHDT and CDR2 YYEEEE. The CDR3: CASSLSGGVQYNEQFF.

This chain joins TRBV9 and TRBJ2-1; as DNA is missing, the TRBD2 call by TCRdb cannot be tested. This CDR3 contains 20 residues. Germline assignment: CDR1 SGDLS and CDR2 YYNGEE. The chain's CDR3 is CASSGHRGLAGGRSYNEQFF.

CDR3: CASSLSGGLLETQYF. The chain employs TRBV11-2 and TRBJ2-5; TCRdb designates TRBD2, a call that cannot be tested without DNA. The germline V gene has CDR1 SGHAT and CDR2 FQNNGV. The CDR3 extends over 15 amino acids.

The chain couples TRBV2 to TRBJ2-5; with no DNA, the TCRdb D assignment of TRBD1 cannot be verified. CDR3 length: 15 amino acids. Germline CDR1 and CDR2: SNHLY and FYNNEI. The CDR3: CASREDRGAQETQYF.

The gene calls are TRBV6-5 and TRBJ1-2; TCRdb names TRBD1, which stays unverified in the absence of DNA. The CDR3 sequence is 18 residues long. Germline V CDR1 and CDR2: MNHEY, SVGAGI. CDR3 amino acids: CASSTPRTGGAANYGYTF.

The CDR3 region is CASRDLGDYSPLHF. The V and J genes are TRBV6-1 and TRBJ1-6. Germline V gene lookup returns CDR1 MNHNS and CDR2 SASEGT. The CDR3 runs 14 residues.

The V and J genes are TRBV2 and TRBJ2-1; with no DNA, the TCRdb D assignment of TRBD2 cannot be verified. The CDR3 contains 15 residues. The germline V gene encodes CDR1 SNHLY and CDR2 FYNNEI. The CDR3 loop is CASSDYGGERDEQFF.

The chain uses TRBV12-3 or TRBV12-4 and TRBJ1-1; absent DNA, TCRdb's TRBD1 call cannot be checked. The CDR3 runs 15 residues. Here the CDR3 reads CASTTGQSMNTEAFF.

The chain is built from TRBV15 and TRBJ2-1; the D gene TCRdb calls, TRBD1, cannot be checked with no DNA. The CDR3 length is 13 residues. Germline CDR1 reads LNHNV; CDR2 reads YYDKDF (reference sequence). The CDR3: CATSSGGYNEQFF.

This CDR3 reads CASSVDQGMNTEAFF. The chain couples TRBV2 to TRBJ1-1; checking the TCRdb D call of TRBD1 is not possible without DNA. Germline V gives CDR1 SNHLY, CDR2 FYNNEI. The CDR3 consists of 15 residues.

V is TRBV14 and J is TRBJ2-3; there is no DNA to check the TCRdb D call of TRBD1. Germline V CDR1 and CDR2: SGHDN, FVKESK. CDR3 length: 19 residues. The CDR3 region is CASSQDWSSGTASTDTQYF.

The chain couples TRBV11-2 to TRBJ1-1. This CDR3 region has 13 residues. Germline CDR1 reads SGHAT; CDR2 reads FQNNGV. The chain's CDR3 is CASRLWSNTEAFF.

The rearrangement joins TRBV6-5 to TRBJ1-2. The CDR3 contains 15 residues. Germline CDR1 MNHEY, CDR2 SVGAGI. The CDR3 spells CASSYARTTNYGYTF.

This chain uses TRBV27 with TRBJ2-3; lacking DNA, the TRBD1 call made by TCRdb goes unchecked. Germline CDR1 and CDR2: MNHEY and SMNVEV (reference sequence). The CDR3 contains 15 residues. The CDR3: CASKNRGSGTDTQYF.

This chain connects TRBV20-1 to TRBJ2-4; with no DNA, the TCRdb D assignment of TRBD2 cannot be verified. Per germline, CDR1 DFQATT and CDR2 SNEGSKA (reference sequence). This CDR3 has 17 amino acids. The CDR3 here is CSARDPSGGASKNIQYF.

This chain links TRBV29-1 with TRBJ2-3; without DNA, the TCRdb call of TRBD1 cannot be checked. CDR3 size: 13 residues. Germline CDR1 is SQVTM and CDR2 is ANQGSEA. The CDR3 sequence: CSARTGGSDTQYF.

The rearrangement joins TRBV5-1 to TRBJ2-2; TCRdb outputs TRBD1, but without DNA this stays unchecked. Germline V CDR1 and CDR2: SGHRS, YFSETQ. This CDR3 contains 15 residues. This CDR3 is CASSSDRGWSGELFF.

The chain links TRBV20-1 to TRBJ2-1; TCRdb names TRBD2, which stays unverified in the absence of DNA. CDR3 length equals 15 residues. Germline V CDR1 and CDR2: DFQATT, SNEGSKA (reference sequence). CDR3 in amino acids: CSARSPLAGGLEQFF.

The chain couples TRBV7-2 to TRBJ2-5; checking the TCRdb D call of TRBD1 is not possible without DNA. The CDR3 covers 13 residues. Germline CDR1 SGHTA, CDR2 FQGNSA. The CDR3: CASSFGHAETQYF. The full variable domain, completed using reference TRBV7-2 and TRBJ2-5, is GAGVSQSPSNKVTEKGKDVELRCDPISGHTALYWYRQSLGQGLEFLIYFQGNSAPDKSGLPSDRFSAERTGGSVSTLTIQRTQQEDSAVYLCASSFGHAETQYFGPGTRLLVL.

The chain couples TRBV7-2 to TRBJ2-2; no DNA is available, so the TRBD2 call from TCRdb remains unchecked. CDR3 length: 16 amino acids. Germline CDR1 reads SGHTA; CDR2 reads FQGNSA. CDR3 in amino acids: CASSLVRLAGTGELFF.

V and J are TRBV2 and TRBJ1-1; the TRBD1 assignment by TCRdb is unverifiable without DNA. The germline CDR1 and CDR2 sequences are SNHLY and FYNNEI. The length of the CDR3 is 14 residues. CDR3 amino acids: CASSGQGAWTEAFF.

The chain couples TRBV28 to TRBJ2-7; TCRdb calls TRBD1, which cannot be checked without DNA. The CDR3 spans 15 residues. CDR1 MDHEN and CDR2 SYDVKM come from the germline V gene. CDR3 region: CASSGQVLSSYEQYF. Filled out from reference TRBV28 and TRBJ2-7, the complete variable domain reads DVKVTQSSRYLVKRTGEKVFLECVQDMDHENMFWYRQDPGLGLRLIYFSYDVKMKEKGDIPEGYSVSREKKERFSLILESASTNQTSMYLCASSGQVLSSYEQYFGPGTRLTVT.

This sequence joins TRBV20-1 and TRBJ1-1. Germline V gives CDR1 DFQATT, CDR2 SNEGSKA (reference sequence). This CDR3 contains 13 residues. The CDR3 spells CSARYRGEVEAFF.

The chain couples TRBV5-5 to TRBJ2-7; lacking DNA, the TRBD1 call made by TCRdb goes unchecked. The CDR3 consists of 16 residues. Germline assignment: CDR1 SGHKS and CDR2 YYEKEE (reference sequence). CDR3 in amino acids: CASSGRTGVVSYEQYF.

This sequence joins TRBV4-1 and TRBJ2-3; TCRdb's D call of TRBD2 is untestable without DNA. The CDR3 totals 17 residues. Germline V gene data show CDR1 as MGHRA and CDR2 as YSYEKL. CDR3 loop: CASSPGLLATSTDTQYF.

V usage is TRBV28 and J usage is TRBJ1-2. Looked up from germline, CDR1 is MDHEN and CDR2 is SYDVKM. The CDR3 has 15 residues. CDR3 region: CASSPEAHKSYGYTF.

The chain couples TRBV9 to TRBJ2-5; absent DNA, TCRdb's TRBD1 call cannot be checked. This CDR3 has 14 amino acids. Germline-derived CDR1 and CDR2 are SGDLS and YYNGEE. This chain's CDR3 is CASSRGTAKETQYF.

This chain connects TRBV20-1 to TRBJ2-7. The CDR3 has 12 residues. The germline CDR1 and CDR2 sequences are DFQATT and SNEGSKA (reference sequence). This chain's CDR3 is CSAIHGLYEQYF.

J is TRBJ2-2 and V is TRBV12-3 or TRBV12-4; the TRBD2 assignment by TCRdb is unverifiable without DNA. The CDR3 sequence is 16 residues long. The CDR3 loop is CASRVWGGANTGELFF.